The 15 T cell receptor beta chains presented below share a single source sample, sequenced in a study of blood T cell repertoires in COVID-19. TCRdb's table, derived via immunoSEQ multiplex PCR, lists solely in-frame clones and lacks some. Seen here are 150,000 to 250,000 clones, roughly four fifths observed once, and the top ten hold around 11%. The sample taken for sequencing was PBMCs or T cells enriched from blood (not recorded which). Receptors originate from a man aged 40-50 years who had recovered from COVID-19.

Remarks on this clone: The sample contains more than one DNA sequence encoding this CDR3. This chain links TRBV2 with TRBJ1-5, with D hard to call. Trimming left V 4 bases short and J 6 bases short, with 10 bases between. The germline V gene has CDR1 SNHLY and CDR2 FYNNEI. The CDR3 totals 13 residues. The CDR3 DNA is TGTGCCAGCAGTGTAAGAGGGATTCAGCCCCAGCATTTT. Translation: CASSVRGIQPQHF.

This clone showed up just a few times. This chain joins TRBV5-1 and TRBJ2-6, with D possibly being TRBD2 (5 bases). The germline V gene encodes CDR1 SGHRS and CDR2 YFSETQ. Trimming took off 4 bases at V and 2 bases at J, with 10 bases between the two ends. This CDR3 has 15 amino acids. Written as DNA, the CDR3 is TGCGCCAGCAGCCCGGGGATGGCTGGGGCCAACGTCCTGACTTTC. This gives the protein CASSPGMAGANVLTF.

The CDR3 nucleotides read TGTGCCAGCAGCCCCACGGGTCAGGGTGATAATTCACCCCTCCACTTT. This codes for CASSPTGQGDNSPLHF. This chain connects TRBV5-4 to TRBJ1-6; D is perhaps TRBD1 (5 bases). Germline V gene lookup returns CDR1 SGHNT and CDR2 YYREEE (reference sequence). CDR3 length: 16 residues. V lost 4 bases, J lost 5 bases, and 16 bases lay in between.

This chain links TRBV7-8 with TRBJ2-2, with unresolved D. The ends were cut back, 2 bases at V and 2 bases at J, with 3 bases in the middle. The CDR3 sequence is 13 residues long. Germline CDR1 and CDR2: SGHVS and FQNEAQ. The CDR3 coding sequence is TGTGCCAGCAGCTTAACAAACACCGGGGAGCTGTTTTTT. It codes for CASSLTNTGELFF.

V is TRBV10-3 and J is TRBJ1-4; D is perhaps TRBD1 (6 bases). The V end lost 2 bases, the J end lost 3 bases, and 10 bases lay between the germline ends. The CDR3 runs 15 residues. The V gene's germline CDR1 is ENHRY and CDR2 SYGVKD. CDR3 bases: TGTGCCATCAGTGAGGGGGGGGCGGCTAATGAAAAACTGTTTTTT. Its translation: CAISEGGAANEKLFF.

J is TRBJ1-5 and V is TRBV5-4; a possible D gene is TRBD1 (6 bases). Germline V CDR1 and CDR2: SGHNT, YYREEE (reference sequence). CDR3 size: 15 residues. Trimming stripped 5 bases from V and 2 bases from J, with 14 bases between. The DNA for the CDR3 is TGTGCCAGCAGTCTACAGGGTAATGGCAATCAGCCCCAGCATTTT. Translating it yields CASSLQGNGNQPQHF. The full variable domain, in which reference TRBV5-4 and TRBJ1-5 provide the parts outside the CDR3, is ETGVTQSPTHLIKTRGQQVTLRCSSQSGHNTVSWYQQALGQGPQFIFQYYREEENGRGNFPPRFSGLQFPNYSSELNVNALELDDSALYLCASSLQGNGNQPQHFGDGTRLSIL.

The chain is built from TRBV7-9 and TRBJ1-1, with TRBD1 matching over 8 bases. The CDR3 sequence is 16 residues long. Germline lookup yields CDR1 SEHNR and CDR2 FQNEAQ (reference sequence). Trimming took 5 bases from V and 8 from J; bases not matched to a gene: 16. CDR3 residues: CASSKNRGQGRAEAFF. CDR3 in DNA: TGTGCCAGCAGCAAAAACCGAGGACAGGGCCGAGCGGAAGCTTTCTTT.

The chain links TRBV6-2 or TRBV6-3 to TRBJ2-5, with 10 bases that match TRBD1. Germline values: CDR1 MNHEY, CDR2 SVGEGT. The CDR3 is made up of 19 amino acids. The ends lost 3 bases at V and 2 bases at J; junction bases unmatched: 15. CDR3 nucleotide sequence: TGTGCCAGCAGTTATTTAAAGACAGGGGGCAGGATGCGGCAAGAGACCCAGTACTTC. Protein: CASSYLKTGGRMRQETQYF.

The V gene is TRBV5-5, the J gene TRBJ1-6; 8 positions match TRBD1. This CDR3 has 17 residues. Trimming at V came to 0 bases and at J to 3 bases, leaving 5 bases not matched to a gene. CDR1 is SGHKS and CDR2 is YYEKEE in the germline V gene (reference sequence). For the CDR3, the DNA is TGTGCCAGCAGCTTGGCCCGGGACAGGAGCTATAATTCACCCCTCCACTTT. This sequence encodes CASSLARDRSYNSPLHF.

The CDR3 sequence is CASSYSTTGDLEAFF. As DNA, the CDR3 is TGTGCCAGCAGTTACTCGACCACAGGGGACTTGGAAGCTTTCTTT. The chain is built from TRBV6-5 and TRBJ1-1; 7 bases are a match to TRBD1. The CDR3 runs 15 residues. The germline gives CDR1 MNHEY, CDR2 SVGAGI. V gave up 0 bases and J gave up 8 bases; unmatched junction bases: 9.

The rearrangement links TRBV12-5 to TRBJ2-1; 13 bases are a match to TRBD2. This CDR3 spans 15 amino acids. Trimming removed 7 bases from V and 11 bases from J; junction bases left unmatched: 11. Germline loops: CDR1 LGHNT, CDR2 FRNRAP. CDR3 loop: CASAAMGLAGSKQFF. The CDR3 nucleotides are TGTGCTAGTGCGGCTATGGGACTAGCGGGAAGTAAGCAGTTCTTC.

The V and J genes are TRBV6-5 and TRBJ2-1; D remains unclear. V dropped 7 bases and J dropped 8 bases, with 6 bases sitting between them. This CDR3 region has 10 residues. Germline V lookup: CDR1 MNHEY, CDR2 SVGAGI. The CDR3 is CASIHHEQFF. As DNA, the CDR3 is TGTGCCAGCATCCATCATGAGCAGTTCTTC.

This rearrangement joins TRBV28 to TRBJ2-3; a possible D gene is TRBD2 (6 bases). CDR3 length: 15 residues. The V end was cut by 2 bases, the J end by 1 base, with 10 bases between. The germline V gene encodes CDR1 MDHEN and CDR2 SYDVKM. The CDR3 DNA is TGTGCCAGCAGTTTAGGCGGGACGGGCACAGATACGCAGTATTTT. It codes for CASSLGGTGTDTQYF.

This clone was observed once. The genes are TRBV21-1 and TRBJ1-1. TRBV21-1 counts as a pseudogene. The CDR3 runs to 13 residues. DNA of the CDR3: TGTGCCAGCAGTCCACCGCGGAACACTGAAGCTTTCTTT. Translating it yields CASSPPRNTEAFF.

The CDR3 spells CAWSGGGDTQYF. The DNA for the CDR3 is TGTGCCTGGAGTGGGGGGGGAGATACGCAGTATTTT. The V and J genes are TRBV30 and TRBJ2-3, with 7 bases lining up with TRBD2. The V gene's germline CDR1 is GTSNPN and CDR2 SVGIG (reference sequence). Trimming removed 1 base from V and 5 bases from J; junction bases left unmatched: 0. CDR3 length: 12 amino acids.